The rows below give T cell receptor beta chains drawn from one sample of a study of cytomegalovirus exposure and HLA in healthy donors. Clones were sequenced by immunoSEQ multiplex PCR, and TCRdb holds only the in-frame ones, with some missing. The sample lists fewer than 250,000 clones; about 90% were seen once. The sequencing sample was made of PBMCs. Receptors originate from a young man in good health and CMV-seronegative. Both conserved end residues are part of each CDR3. The D gene is left open where the match is weak. Only part of the rows carry a size: once, few, many, or a class if the clone is expanded.

v_call,j_call,clone_size,d_call,cdr3_nt,cdr3_aa
TRBV29-1,TRBJ1-5,-,-,TGCAGCGCCGATCCGGGGGGGGAAGACGGAACACTGTGTAGCAATCAGCCCCAGCATTTT,CSADPGGEDGTLCSNQPQHF
TRBV13,TRBJ1-4,-,TRBD1,TGTGCCAGCAGAGAGGGACAGGGGGGGCGTGTTGAAAAACTGTTTTTT,CASREGQGGRVEKLFF
TRBV7-9,TRBJ2-7,once,TRBD2,TGTGCCAGCAGCTCCTGGATGAGGAGCGGGAGGGCCGACGACGAGCAGTACTTC,CASSSWMRSGRADDEQYF
TRBV18,TRBJ2-1,-,-,TGTGCCAGCTCCAGTCTAGCCGGTTCCTACAATGAGCAGTTCTTC,CASSSLAGSYNEQFF
TRBV19,TRBJ2-2,-,TRBD2,TGTGCCAGTAGTACCCCCGGGAGGTACACCGGGGAGCTGTTTTTT,CASSTPGRYTGELFF
TRBV28,TRBJ1-5,-,-,TGTGCCAGCAGAGCAAGGAGGGTTCAGCCCCAGCATTTT,CASRARRVQPQHF
TRBV6-4,TRBJ1-1,-,-,TGTGCCAGCCCAAGTTGCAGTGAAGGGGACACTGAAGCTTTCTTT,CASPSCSEGDTEAFF
TRBV15,TRBJ2-3,-,TRBD2,TGTGCCACCAGCGGCCGACTAGCGGGAGACCCAGATACGCAGTATTTT,CATSGRLAGDPDTQYF
TRBV6-5,TRBJ2-2,-,-,TGTGCCAGTTATCGGACCTCAAGGGGGGGGGAGCTGTTTTTT,CASYRTSRGGELFF
TRBV4-2,TRBJ1-5,-,TRBD1,TGTGCCAGCAGCCAGGGGGGACAGTCGGGAAATCAGCCCCAGCATTTT,CASSQGGQSGNQPQHF
TRBV7-8,TRBJ1-2,-,-,TGTGCCAGCAGCCCAGGGACAATCACTAACTATGGCTACACCTTC,CASSPGTITNYGYTF
TRBV4-1,TRBJ2-5,-,TRBD2,TGCGCCAGCAGCCAAGATTCCCCCGCGGCGGGGGGGGAGACCCAGTACTTC,CASSQDSPAAGGETQYF
TRBV5-6,TRBJ2-7,once,-,TGTGCCAGCAGCTTGTGGAGCATCCAACAACGGGAGCAGTACTTC,CASSLWSIQQREQYF
TRBV7-2,TRBJ2-1,-,-,TGTGCCAGCAGCCCAACGAGGTGGGGGGGCCCCGGCTCCCACAATGAGCAGTTCTTC,CASSPTRWGGPGSHNEQFF
TRBV5-4,TRBJ1-1,-,-,TGTGCCAGCAGCTTGTTAGGGGCCACTGAAGCTTTCTTT,CASSLLGATEAFF
TRBV29-1,TRBJ1-2,-,-,TGCAGCGTTGAAGGTCCGCAGGCTAACTATGGCTACACCTTC,CSVEGPQANYGYTF
TRBV5-6,TRBJ1-6,-,-,TGTGCCAGCAGCTTGGGGCAGGAGGTTTCACCCCTCCACTTT,CASSLGQEVSPLHF
TRBV7-9,TRBJ2-5,-,-,TGTGCCAGCAGCGGGGAGATGGAGACCCAGTACTTC,CASSGEMETQYF
TRBV28,TRBJ2-3,-,-,TGTGCCAGCAGTTTGGGGCAAGGGGTAGATACGCAGTATTTT,CASSLGQGVDTQYF
TRBV19,TRBJ2-7,-,-,TGTGCCAGTAGTCCAAACCCCTACCACGAGCAGTACTTC,CASSPNPYHEQYF
TRBV28,TRBJ2-3,few,TRBD2,TGTGCCAGCAGTTATCCGGGACTAGCGGGGGGGGTGACAGATACGCAGTATTTT,CASSYPGLAGGVTDTQYF
TRBV6-1,TRBJ2-1,-,-,TGTGCCAGTTCGGAGGAGAGAAATGAGCAGTTCTTC,CASSEERNEQFF
TRBV28,TRBJ2-5,-,-,TGTGCCAGCAGTTCCGAGAGCATATTGGAGACCCAGTACTTC,CASSSESILETQYF
TRBV6-5,TRBJ2-5,-,-,TGTGCCAGCAGTTACCCCGTGGGGGGCCAAGAGACCCAGTACTTC,CASSYPVGGQETQYF
TRBV21-1,TRBJ2-5,-,-,TGTGCCAGCAGCGGCGGGGTGGAGACCCAGTACTTC,CASSGGVETQYF
TRBV27,TRBJ2-7,once,TRBD1,TGTGCCAGCAGTCCATCAGGGACAGGGGCCTACGAGCAGTACTTC,CASSPSGTGAYEQYF
TRBV7-9,TRBJ2-1,-,TRBD2,TGTGCCAGCAGCCCAACACTCATAAGACTAGCGGGATTTGTTGAGCAGTTCTTC,CASSPTLIRLAGFVEQFF
TRBV11-2,TRBJ2-2,-,TRBD2,TGTGCCAGCAGCCACATTAGCGGGGCGAACACCGGGGAGCTGTTTTTT,CASSHISGANTGELFF
TRBV6-6,TRBJ2-1,-,-,TGTGCCAGCAGTTACTACAGGGACGGGGAGCAGTTCTTC,CASSYYRDGEQFF
TRBV7-9,TRBJ2-6,-,TRBD2,TGTGCCAGCAGCGATGCGGGGGAGGGTACTTCCCTCCTGACTTTC,CASSDAGEGTSLLTF
TRBV5-6,TRBJ2-5,once,-,TGTGACAGCAGCCTGGGCGGCGGGCGCTTAGCGGTTAACCAAGAGACCCAGTACTTC,CDSSLGGGRLAVNQETQYF
TRBV10-1,TRBJ2-1,-,-,TGCGCCAGCAGTGATTCCGGACTCCGCAATGAGCAGTTCTTC,CASSDSGLRNEQFF
TRBV27,TRBJ1-1,-,TRBD1,TGTGCCAGCAGTTTATCGAACAGGGGGGGAGCTTTCTTT,CASSLSNRGGAFF
TRBV10-3,TRBJ2-5,-,-,TGTGCCATCGGGGTCACTCACGCTAGCGATCGAGAGACCCAGTACTTC,CAIGVTHASDRETQYF
TRBV28,TRBJ1-2,-,TRBD1,TGTGCCAGCAGTTTCCCACCCCGGACAGGGGTGTATGGCTACACCTTC,CASSFPPRTGVYGYTF
TRBV2,TRBJ1-3,-,-,TGTGCCAGCAGTGATGGGCCTAACTCTGGAAACACCATATATTTT,CASSDGPNSGNTIYF
TRBV7-9,TRBJ2-7,-,-,TGTGCCAGCAGCCAACGGGACTTGTACGAGCAGTACTTC,CASSQRDLYEQYF
TRBV7-2,TRBJ2-7,-,TRBD1,TGTGCCAGCAGCCCCAGGAGGACAGGGGGTTCCTACGAGCAGTACTTC,CASSPRRTGGSYEQYF
TRBV7-9,TRBJ2-7,-,-,TGTGCCAGCAGCTTTCAGGGGAGCTCCTACGAGCAGTACTTC,CASSFQGSSYEQYF
TRBV21-1,TRBJ2-4,-,-,TGTGCCAGCTCCAAACAGACAGGGCTAGCCAAAAACATTCAGTACTTC,CASSKQTGLAKNIQYF
TRBV2,TRBJ2-7,-,-,TGTGCCAGCAGGAAGACTTGGAATACCTACGAGCAGTACTTC,CASRKTWNTYEQYF
TRBV2,TRBJ2-5,-,-,TGTGCCAGCAGCCCTCGGGGGGAGACCCAGTACTTC,CASSPRGETQYF
TRBV27,TRBJ2-7,-,-,TGTGCCAGCAGGGAACAGGGAGGGAACGAGCAGTACTTC,CASREQGGNEQYF
TRBV6-9,TRBJ1-5,once,-,TGTGCCAGCAGGGCGGACAAAGGGCTTCAGCCCCAGCATTTT,CASRADKGLQPQHF
TRBV9,TRBJ2-3,-,TRBD2,TGTGCCAGCAGCGGGAATCCGGGACTAGCCACAGATACGCAGTATTTT,CASSGNPGLATDTQYF
TRBV18,TRBJ1-1,-,TRBD1,TGTGCCAGCTCACCAGAGACAGGGGGCTCCACTGAAGCTTTCTTT,CASSPETGGSTEAFF
TRBV28,TRBJ2-1,-,TRBD2,TGTGCCAGCAGCTCCGCCGGACTAGCGGATTACAATGAGCAGTTCTTC,CASSSAGLADYNEQFF